One sample yielded the 25 T cell receptor beta chains listed below, sequenced in a study of blood T cell repertoires in COVID-19. The data were produced by immunoSEQ multiplex PCR, yet TCRdb's version contains in-frame clones alone and is incomplete. This table holds over 150,000 clones, about 91% found once. Sequenced material: peripheral blood. Every receptor here comes from a woman aged 55-75 years who had recovered from COVID-19.

The chain recombines TRBV29-1 with TRBJ1-3; D possibly corresponds to TRBD1 (5 bases). The ends were cut back, 1 base at V and 0 bases at J, with 13 bases in the middle. There are 16 residues in the CDR3. The germline gives CDR1 SQVTM, CDR2 ANQGSEA. The CDR3 sequence: CSVEVRTLRSGNTIYF. CDR3 DNA: TGCAGCGTTGAAGTAAGGACACTACGCTCTGGAAACACCATATATTTT.

This chain joins TRBV18 and TRBJ2-1; no reliable D call. The V end was cut by 2 bases, the J end by 5 bases, with 7 bases between. The CDR3 totals 13 residues. Per the germline V gene, CDR1 is KGHSH and CDR2 is LQKENI. The CDR3 DNA follows: TGTGCCAGCTCACCATTCCCGGACAATGAGCAGTTCTTC. Translating it yields CASSPFPDNEQFF.

This chain uses TRBV28 with TRBJ1-1, with 9 bases matching TRBD1. Trimming removed 2 bases from V and 1 base from J; junction bases left unmatched: 2. Looked up from germline, CDR1 is MDHEN and CDR2 is SYDVKM. The CDR3 contains 15 residues. CDR3 region: CASSLRDRANTEAFF. DNA for the CDR3: TGTGCCAGCAGTTTAAGGGACAGGGCGAACACTGAAGCTTTCTTT. The full variable domain, rest sourced from reference TRBV28 and TRBJ1-1, is DVKVTQSSRYLVKRTGEKVFLECVQDMDHENMFWYRQDPGLGLRLIYFSYDVKMKEKGDIPEGYSVSREKKERFSLILESASTNQTSMYLCASSLRDRANTEAFFGQGTRLTVV.

V and J are TRBV7-2 and TRBJ2-7; TRBD1 agrees at 8 bases. This CDR3 spans 15 amino acids. J was trimmed by 4 bases and V by 1 base; bases with no gene match: 6. In germline, CDR1 is SGHTA, CDR2 FQGNSA. CDR3 sequence: CASSLEAGGFYEQYF. CDR3 sequence (DNA): TGTGCCAGCAGCTTAGAGGCAGGGGGCTTTTACGAGCAGTACTTC.

This rearrangement joins TRBV5-1 to TRBJ2-1; 11 bases map to TRBD2. From germline, CDR1 is SGHRS and CDR2 YFSETQ. The CDR3 has 15 residues. J was trimmed by 5 bases and V by 4 bases; bases with no gene match: 5. DNA of the CDR3: TGCGCCAGCAGCCCCGGGACTAGCGGTAACAATGAGCAGTTCTTC. Amino acids: CASSPGTSGNNEQFF.

The V and J genes are TRBV4-2 and TRBJ1-2, with TRBD1 matching over 8 bases. The V and J ends lost 0 bases and 2 bases, in that order; junction bases with no gene match: 5. The CDR3 covers 16 residues. Looked up from germline, CDR1 is LGHNA and CDR2 is YNFKEQ. CDR3 DNA: TGTGCCAGCAGCCAAGAACCGGGACAGGTAAACTATGGCTACACCTTC. Translating it yields CASSQEPGQVNYGYTF.

The V gene is TRBV5-1, the J gene TRBJ2-6; D is perhaps TRBD1 (5 bases). V lost 4 bases and J lost 1, with 18 bases in between. This CDR3 region has 18 residues. Germline V gene sequence: CDR1 SGHRS, CDR2 YFSETQ. The CDR3 sequence is CASSARAFGESGANVLTF. CDR3 nucleotides: TGCGCCAGCAGCGCCAGGGCGTTCGGCGAATCTGGGGCCAACGTCCTGACTTTC. Based on the CDR3 plus reference TRBV5-1 and TRBJ2-6, the full variable domain is KAGVTQTPRYLIKTRGQQVTLSCSPISGHRSVSWYQQTPGQGLQFLFEYFSETQRNKGNFPGRFSGRQFSNSRSEMNVSTLELGDSALYLCASSARAFGESGANVLTFGAGSRLTVL.

The gene calls are TRBV28 and TRBJ1-6; 10 bases align to TRBD1. The trim removed 5 bases at V and 9 bases at J, leaving 4 bases unmatched. This CDR3 is 14 amino acids long. Germline loops: CDR1 MDHEN, CDR2 SYDVKM. CDR3 loop: CASSQTGGGSPLHF. The CDR3, as DNA: TGTGCCAGCAGTCAGACAGGGGGCGGTTCACCCCTCCACTTT.

The CDR3 protein is CASSFSMRTEAFF. Here the CDR3 DNA reads TGTGCCAGCAGTTTTAGTATGAGGACTGAAGCTTTCTTT. The chain is built from TRBV7-8 and TRBJ1-1; D gene uncertain. Trimming shortened V by 6 bases and J by 5 bases, and 13 bases separated the two germline ends. The CDR3 extends over 13 amino acids. CDR1 is SGHVS and CDR2 is FQNEAQ in the germline V gene.

J is TRBJ1-2 and V is TRBV28; D perhaps matches TRBD1 (5 bases). The CDR3 extends over 16 amino acids. The germline CDR1 and CDR2 sequences are MDHEN and SYDVKM. V lost 1 base to trimming and J lost 5 bases, with 17 bases between them. The CDR3 bases are TGTGCCAGCAGTTTATATCGGGGGACTATTGAGTATGGCTACACCTTC. Encoded protein: CASSLYRGTIEYGYTF.

The V gene is TRBV10-1, the J gene TRBJ2-3; 8 bases match TRBD2. V was pared by 5 bases and J by 1 base, with 5 bases of the junction left unmatched. The CDR3 has 15 residues. Germline assignment: CDR1 WNHNN and CDR2 SYGVQD (reference sequence). CDR3 nucleotide sequence: TGCGCCAGCAGTACGAATAGCGGGGGCACAGATACGCAGTATTTT. Amino acids: CASSTNSGGTDTQYF.

The V gene is TRBV3-1 (or the pseudogene TRBV3-2), the J gene TRBJ2-3, with D unclear. This CDR3 spans 13 amino acids. With 4 bases removed from V and 4 bases from J, the gap between germline ends came to 9 bases. CDR1 and CDR2 from the germline V gene are LGHDT and YNNKEL (reference sequence). The CDR3 loop reads CASSPSEPDTQYF. CDR3 DNA: TGTGCCAGCAGCCCAAGTGAGCCAGATACGCAGTATTTT.

The J gene is TRBJ1-1, the V gene TRBV18, with 7 bases lining up with TRBD1. The CDR3 has 14 residues. V trimming: 6 bases; J trimming: 8 bases; junction bases outside the gene matches: 12. Per the germline V gene, CDR1 is KGHSH and CDR2 is LQKENI. The CDR3 protein is CASSQGQTRIEAFF. The CDR3 region has the DNA TGTGCCAGCTCCCAGGGACAGACCCGTATCGAAGCTTTCTTT.

This clone has only a few counts. The J gene is TRBJ2-4, the V gene TRBV30, with TRBD2 identical over 10 bases. The germline V gene encodes CDR1 GTSNPN and CDR2 SVGIG (reference sequence). The CDR3 totals 17 residues. V gave up 3 bases and J gave up 0 bases; unmatched junction bases: 8. In DNA, the CDR3 is TGTGCCTGGAGGAAGGGTAGCGGGGGGCTAGCCAAAAACATTCAGTACTTC. Translating it yields CAWRKGSGGLAKNIQYF.

The chain employs TRBV2 and TRBJ2-5; 10 bases line up with TRBD2. V shed 4 bases and J 5 bases; nucleotides not matched to a gene: 7. This CDR3 spans 15 amino acids. CDR1 is SNHLY and CDR2 is FYNNEI in the germline V gene. DNA of the CDR3: TGTGCCAGCAGTGTTGAGCGGGGGGGCCTTGAGACCCAGTACTTC. Translating gives CASSVERGGLETQYF.

The rearrangement uses TRBV20-1 and TRBJ1-5, with D hard to call. The CDR3 spans 13 residues. Germline assignment: CDR1 DFQATT and CDR2 SNEGSKA (reference sequence). Trimming stripped 3 bases from V and 3 bases from J, with 9 bases between. The CDR3 DNA reads TGCAGTGCTAGTTTTACAGACAATCAGCCCCAGCATTTT. Its translation is CSASFTDNQPQHF.

This clone was observed a few times. V and J are TRBV19 and TRBJ2-2; TRBD1 is a possible D gene (6 bases). V was pared by 4 bases and J by 6 bases, with 21 bases between. This CDR3 spans 17 amino acids. Germline CDR1 is LNHDA and CDR2 is SQIVND (reference sequence). The CDR3 sequence: CASSTDRGVARAGELFF. In DNA form, the CDR3 reads TGTGCCAGTAGTACGGACAGAGGCGTTGCTCGAGCCGGGGAGCTGTTTTTT.

This clone was seen only a few times. J is TRBJ1-1 and V is TRBV3-1 (or the pseudogene TRBV3-2), with TRBD1 as a possible D gene (5 bases). Per the germline V gene, CDR1 is LGHDT and CDR2 is YNNKEL (reference sequence). The V end lost 2 bases, the J end lost 4 bases, and 8 bases lay between the germline ends. CDR3 length: 13 residues. The CDR3 DNA reads TGTGCCAGCAGCCAACTTGACAGCACTGAAGCTTTCTTT. The encoded protein is CASSQLDSTEAFF.

The chain carries TRBV7-4 and TRBJ1-3, with 10 bases matching TRBD1. V shed 4 bases, J shed 0 bases, and the junction held 6 bases outside the gene matches. Germline CDR1 is SGHVT and CDR2 is SQSDAQ. This CDR3 region has 17 residues. The CDR3 is CASSSGDRGFSGNTIYF. Written as DNA, the CDR3 is TGTGCCAGCAGCTCAGGGGACAGGGGCTTCTCTGGAAACACCATATATTTT.

This clone was counted only a few times. V gene TRBV9 combines with J gene TRBJ1-4; 8 positions agree with TRBD1. Germline V gene sequence: CDR1 SGDLS, CDR2 YYNGEE. The length of the CDR3 is 17 residues. V shed 0 bases, J shed 0 bases, and the junction held 4 bases outside the gene matches. The CDR3 DNA is TGTGCCAGCAGCGTAGGGACAGGGAGGGCAACTAATGAAAAACTGTTTTTT. It translates to CASSVGTGRATNEKLFF.

The chain couples TRBV5-1 to TRBJ2-7; TRBD2 agrees at 8 bases. Germline assignment: CDR1 SGHRS and CDR2 YFSETQ. After removal of 0 bases from V and 0 bases from J, the junction contained 5 bases not matched to a gene. The CDR3 runs to 16 residues. This CDR3 is CASSLGGGGSSYEQYF. CDR3 sequence (DNA): TGCGCCAGCAGCTTGGGTGGCGGGGGGAGCTCCTACGAGCAGTACTTC.

The chain is built from TRBV28 and TRBJ1-5, with 10 bases that match TRBD1. Per the germline V gene, CDR1 is MDHEN and CDR2 is SYDVKM. CDR3 length: 15 residues. V shed 7 bases and J 2 bases; nucleotides not matched to a gene: 5. This chain's CDR3 is CASTDRGRGNQPQHF. The DNA of the CDR3 is TGTGCCAGCACCGACAGGGGGCGAGGCAATCAGCCCCAGCATTTT.

The rearrangement joins TRBV6-6 to TRBJ2-7; the match to TRBD1 covers 10 bases. The trim removed 6 bases at V and 6 bases at J, leaving 8 bases unmatched. The CDR3 runs to 14 residues. The germline gives CDR1 MNHNY, CDR2 SVGAGI (reference sequence). The DNA for the CDR3 is TGTGCCAGCAGGTCCGGGACAGGGGTGTCCGAGCAGTACTTC. Protein: CASRSGTGVSEQYF.

This clone was recorded a few times. This rearrangement joins TRBV7-9 to TRBJ2-4, with D possibly TRBD1 on 6 matching bases. Trimming shortened V by 2 bases and J by 8 bases, and 13 bases separated the two germline ends. CDR1 is SEHNR and CDR2 is FQNEAQ in the germline V gene (reference sequence). The CDR3 totals 14 residues. DNA for the CDR3: TGTGCCAGCAGCTTACGCGTAGAGGGGGACATTCAGTACTTC. Translating it yields CASSLRVEGDIQYF.

This clone was counted a few times. V is TRBV7-3 and J is TRBJ2-1; a possible D gene is TRBD1 (5 bases). The CDR3 length is 15 residues. V lost 4 bases and J lost 0, with 10 bases in between. Looked up from germline, CDR1 is SGHTA and CDR2 is FQGTGA. The CDR3 region is CASSSQGYSYNEQFF. CDR3 DNA: TGTGCCAGCAGCTCCCAGGGCTACTCCTACAATGAGCAGTTCTTC.